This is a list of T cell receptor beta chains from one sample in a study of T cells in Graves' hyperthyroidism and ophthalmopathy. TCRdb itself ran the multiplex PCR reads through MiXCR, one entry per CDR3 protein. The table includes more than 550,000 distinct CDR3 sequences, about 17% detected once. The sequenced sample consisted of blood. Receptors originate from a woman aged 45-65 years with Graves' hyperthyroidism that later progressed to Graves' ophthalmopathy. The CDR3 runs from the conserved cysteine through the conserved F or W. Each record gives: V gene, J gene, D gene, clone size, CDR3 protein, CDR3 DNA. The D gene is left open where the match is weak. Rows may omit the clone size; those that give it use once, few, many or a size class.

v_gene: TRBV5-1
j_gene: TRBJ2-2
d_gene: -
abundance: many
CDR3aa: CASSLTVNTGELFF
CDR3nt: TGTGCCAGCAGCTTAACAGTGAACACCGGGGAGCTGTTTTTT

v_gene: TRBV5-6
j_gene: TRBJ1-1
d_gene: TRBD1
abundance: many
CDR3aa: CASSWDRATEAFF
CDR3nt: TGTGCCAGCAGTTGGGACAGGGCCACTGAAGCTTTCTTT

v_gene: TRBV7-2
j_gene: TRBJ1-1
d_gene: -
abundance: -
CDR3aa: CASSPLGGITEAFF
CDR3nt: TGTGCCAGCAGCCCACTGGGGGGGATCACTGAAGCTTTCTTT

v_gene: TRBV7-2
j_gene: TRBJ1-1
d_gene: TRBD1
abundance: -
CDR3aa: CASSPWTGTGNTESFF
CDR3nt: TGTGCCAGCAGCCCATGGACAGGGACGGGGAACACTGAATCTTTCTTT

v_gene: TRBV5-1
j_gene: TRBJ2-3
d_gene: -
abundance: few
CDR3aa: CASSLVRGTQYF
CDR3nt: TGCGCCAGCAGCTTGGTGCGGGGTACGCAGTATTTT

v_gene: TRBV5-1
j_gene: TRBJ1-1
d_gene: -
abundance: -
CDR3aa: CASSPMSFTEAFF
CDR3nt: TGCGCCAGCAGCCCGATGTCGTTCACTGAAGCTTTCTTT

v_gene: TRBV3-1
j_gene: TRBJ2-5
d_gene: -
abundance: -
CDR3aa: CASSQWIGTQETQYF
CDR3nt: TGTGCCAGCAGCCAATGGATCGGGACCCAAGAGACCCAGTACTTC

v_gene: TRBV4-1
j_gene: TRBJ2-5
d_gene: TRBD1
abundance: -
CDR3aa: CASSPGQGFQETQYF
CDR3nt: TGCGCCAGCAGCCCCGGACAGGGCTTCCAAGAGACCCAGTACTTC

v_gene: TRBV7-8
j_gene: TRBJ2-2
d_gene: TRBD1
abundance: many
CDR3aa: CASSIRQGVGELFF
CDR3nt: TGTGCCAGCAGCATACGACAGGGGGTTGGGGAGCTGTTTTTT

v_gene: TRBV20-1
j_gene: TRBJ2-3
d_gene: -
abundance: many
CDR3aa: CSAREAGSRTDTQYF
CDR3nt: TGCAGTGCTAGAGAGGCGGGATCCCGCACAGATACGCAGTATTTT

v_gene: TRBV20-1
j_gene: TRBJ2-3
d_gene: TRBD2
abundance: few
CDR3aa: CSARDLLRGDTDTQYF
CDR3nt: TGCAGTGCTAGAGATCTTTTGCGGGGGGACACAGATACGCAGTATTTT

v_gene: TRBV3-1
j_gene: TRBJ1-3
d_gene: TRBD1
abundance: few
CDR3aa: CASSHRDRGKNTIYF
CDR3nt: TGTGCCAGCAGCCACCGGGACAGGGGAAAAAACACCATATATTTT

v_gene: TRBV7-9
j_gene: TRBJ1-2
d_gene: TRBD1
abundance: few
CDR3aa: CASSRQGDGYTF
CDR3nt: TGTGCCAGCAGCCGACAGGGAGATGGCTACACCTTC

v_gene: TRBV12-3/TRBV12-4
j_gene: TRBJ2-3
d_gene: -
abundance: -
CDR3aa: CASSSRGAFRTGTQYF
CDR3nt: TGTGCCAGCAGTTCAAGAGGTGCCTTTCGCACTGGTACGCAGTATTTT

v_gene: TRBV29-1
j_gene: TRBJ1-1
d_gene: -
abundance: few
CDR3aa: CSVGGTMNTEAFF
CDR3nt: TGCAGCGTTGGGGGTACTATGAACACTGAAGCTTTCTTT

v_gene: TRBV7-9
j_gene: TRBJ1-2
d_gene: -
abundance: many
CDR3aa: CASSHRRDGNYGYTF
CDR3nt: TGTGCCAGCAGCCACCGTCGGGACGGTAACTATGGCTACACCTTC

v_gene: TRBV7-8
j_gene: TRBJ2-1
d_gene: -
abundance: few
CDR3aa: CAGRTRARGEQFF
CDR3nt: TGTGCCGGCAGGACACGAGCTAGGGGTGAGCAGTTCTTC

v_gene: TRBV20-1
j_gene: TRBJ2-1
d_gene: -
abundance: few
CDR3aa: CSASRGTEQFF
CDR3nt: TGCAGTGCTAGTAGGGGGACTGAGCAGTTCTTC

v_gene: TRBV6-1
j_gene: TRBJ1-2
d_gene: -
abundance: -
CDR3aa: CASKAQGDYGYTF
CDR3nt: TGTGCCAGCAAGGCTCAGGGTGACTATGGCTACACCTTC

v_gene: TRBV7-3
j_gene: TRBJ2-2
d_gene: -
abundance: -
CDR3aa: CASSLTGPLGELFF
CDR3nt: TGTGCCAGCAGCTTAACCGGCCCTTTAGGGGAGCTGTTTTTT

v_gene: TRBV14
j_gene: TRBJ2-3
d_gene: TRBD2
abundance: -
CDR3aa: CASSRRTSGIADTQYF
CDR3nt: TGTGCCAGCAGCCGGAGGACTAGCGGAATAGCAGATACGCAGTATTTT

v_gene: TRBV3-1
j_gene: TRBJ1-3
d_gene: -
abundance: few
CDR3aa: CASSPQGRSFSGNTIYF
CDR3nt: TGTGCCAGCAGCCCACAAGGACGGAGTTTCTCTGGAAACACCATATATTTT

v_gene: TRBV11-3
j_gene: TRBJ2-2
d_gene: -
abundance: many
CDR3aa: CASSSGQNPGELFF
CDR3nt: TGTGCCAGCAGCTCCGGACAGAACCCCGGGGAGCTGTTTTTT

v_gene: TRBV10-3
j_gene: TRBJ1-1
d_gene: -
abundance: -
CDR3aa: CAISPPSTAGTEAFF
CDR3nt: TGTGCCATCAGTCCCCCCTCGACAGCGGGAACTGAAGCTTTCTTT

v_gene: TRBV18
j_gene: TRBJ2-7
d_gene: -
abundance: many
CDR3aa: CASSPYTGQGFNEQYF
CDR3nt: TGTGCCAGCTCACCGTACACTGGGCAGGGGTTCAACGAGCAGTACTTC

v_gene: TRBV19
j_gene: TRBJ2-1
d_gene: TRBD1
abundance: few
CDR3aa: CASSLPGGYPLNEQFF
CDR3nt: TGTGCCAGTAGTTTACCAGGGGGATACCCCCTCAATGAGCAGTTCTTC

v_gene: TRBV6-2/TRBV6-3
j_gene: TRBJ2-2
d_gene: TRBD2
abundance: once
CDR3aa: CASSRLAGFTNTGELFF
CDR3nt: TGTGCCAGCAGTCGACTAGCGGGGTTCACGAACACCGGGGAGCTGTTTTTT

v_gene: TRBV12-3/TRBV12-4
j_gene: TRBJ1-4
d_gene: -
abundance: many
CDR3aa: CASSLGLATNEKLFF
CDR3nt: TGTGCCAGCAGTTTAGGCCTTGCAACTAATGAAAAACTGTTTTTT

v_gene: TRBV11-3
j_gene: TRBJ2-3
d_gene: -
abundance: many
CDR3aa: CASSLRVPDTQYF
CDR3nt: TGTGCCAGCAGCTTAAGGGTACCAGATACGCAGTATTTT

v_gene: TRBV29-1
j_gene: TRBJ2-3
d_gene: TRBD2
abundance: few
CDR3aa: CSVEDWGGGTTDTQYF
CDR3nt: TGCAGCGTTGAAGATTGGGGCGGGGGGACCACAGATACGCAGTATTTT

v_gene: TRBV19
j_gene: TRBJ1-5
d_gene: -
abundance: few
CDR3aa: CASSILGSNQPQHF
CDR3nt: TGTGCCAGTAGTATACTCGGTAGCAATCAGCCCCAGCATTTT

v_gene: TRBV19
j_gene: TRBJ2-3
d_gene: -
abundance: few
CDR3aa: CASSTWGRGTDTQYF
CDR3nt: TGTGCCAGTAGTACCTGGGGCAGGGGCACAGATACGCAGTATTTT

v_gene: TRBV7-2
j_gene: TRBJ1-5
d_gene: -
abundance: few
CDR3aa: CASSHTGFQPQHF
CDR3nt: TGTGCCAGCAGCCATACAGGTTTTCAGCCCCAGCATTTT

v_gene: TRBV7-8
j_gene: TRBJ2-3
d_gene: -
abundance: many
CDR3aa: CASSLTGRRSTDTQYF
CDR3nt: TGTGCCAGCAGCTTAACGGGCAGGCGTAGCACAGATACGCAGTATTTT

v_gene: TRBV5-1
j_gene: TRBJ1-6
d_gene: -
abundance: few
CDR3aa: CASSPNQTGPNSPLHF
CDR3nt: TGCGCCAGCAGCCCTAATCAAACAGGGCCCAATTCACCCCTCCACTTT

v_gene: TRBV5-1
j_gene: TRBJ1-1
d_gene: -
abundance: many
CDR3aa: CASSLLGSGAEAFF
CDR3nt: TGCGCCAGCAGCCTTTTAGGCTCAGGGGCTGAAGCTTTCTTT

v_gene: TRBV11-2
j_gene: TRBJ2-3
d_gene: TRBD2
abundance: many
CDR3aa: CASSSGTSGGGTDTQYF
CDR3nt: TGTGCCAGCAGCTCAGGGACTAGCGGGGGAGGCACAGATACGCAGTATTTT

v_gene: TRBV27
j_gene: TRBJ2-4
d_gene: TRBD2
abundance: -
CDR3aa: CASSMTLAGAILAKNIQYF
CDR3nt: TGTGCCAGCAGTATGACACTAGCGGGGGCGATACTAGCCAAAAACATTCAGTACTTC

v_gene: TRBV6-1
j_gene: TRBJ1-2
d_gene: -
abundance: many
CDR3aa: CASSSIRGGSNYGYTF
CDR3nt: TGTGCCAGCAGTTCCATCCGGGGGGGGAGCAACTATGGCTACACCTTC

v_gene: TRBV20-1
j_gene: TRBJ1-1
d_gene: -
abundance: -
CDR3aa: CSANLRTDDTEAFF
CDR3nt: TGCAGTGCTAACCTGAGGACAGACGACACTGAAGCTTTCTTT